In its sample, the clone carrying this T cell receptor beta chain was seen many times. TRAV- and TRBV-specific primers primed first-strand cDNA, covering alpha and beta chains. TCRs underwent roughly 19 PCR cycles of amplification with a constant-region primer and V-primer adapter. TCRdb ran MiXCR on the reads and lists one entry per CDR3 protein. The sample holds about 60,000 distinct CDR3 sequences, about 25% seen once. The sample comes from a study of low-dose radiotherapy and immunotherapy resistance in tumors. In germline, CDR1 is KGHDR, CDR2 SFDVKD. This CDR3 is built from 16 residues. Germline trimming cut 1 base from V and 2 bases from J; bases unmatched to any gene: 2. Time point here: after trial treatment. The sample's treatment: LDRT plus nivolumab, ipilimumab, low-dose cyclophosphamide and aspirin (RACIN trial).

The clonotype was recovered from a male donor with prostate cancer. The sequencing used PBMCs, collected after low-dose radiotherapy plus immunotherapy. The chain carries TRBV24-1 and TRBJ2-1; TRBD1 aligns across 9 bases. CDR3 bases: TGTGCCACCAGTGATTTTGGGACAGGGACCTACAATGAGCAGTTCTTC. It encodes CATSDFGTGTYNEQFF.